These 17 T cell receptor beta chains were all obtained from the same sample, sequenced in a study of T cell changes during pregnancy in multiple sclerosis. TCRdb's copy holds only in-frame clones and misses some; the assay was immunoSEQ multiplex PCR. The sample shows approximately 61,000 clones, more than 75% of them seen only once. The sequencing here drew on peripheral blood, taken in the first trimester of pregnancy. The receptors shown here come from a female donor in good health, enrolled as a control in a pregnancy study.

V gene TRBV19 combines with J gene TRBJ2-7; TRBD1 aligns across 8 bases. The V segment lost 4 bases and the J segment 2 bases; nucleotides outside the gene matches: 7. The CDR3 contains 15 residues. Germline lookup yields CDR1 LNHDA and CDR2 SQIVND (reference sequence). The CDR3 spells CASSTPGQVPYEQYF. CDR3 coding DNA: TGTGCCAGTAGTACCCCGGGACAGGTTCCCTACGAGCAGTACTTC.

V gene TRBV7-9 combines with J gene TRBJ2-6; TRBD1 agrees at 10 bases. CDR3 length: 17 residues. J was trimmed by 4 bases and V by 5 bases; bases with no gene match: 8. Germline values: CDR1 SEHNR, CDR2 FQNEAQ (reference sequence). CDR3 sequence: CASSHGTGEGGANVLTF. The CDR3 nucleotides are TGTGCCAGCAGCCACGGGACAGGGGAAGGCGGGGCCAACGTCCTGACTTTC.

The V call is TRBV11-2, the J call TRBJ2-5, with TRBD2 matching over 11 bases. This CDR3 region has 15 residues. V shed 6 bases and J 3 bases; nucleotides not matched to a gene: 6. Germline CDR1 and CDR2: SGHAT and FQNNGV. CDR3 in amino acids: CASSKQGLAEETQYF. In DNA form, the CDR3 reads TGTGCCAGCAGTAAGCAGGGACTAGCGGAAGAGACCCAGTACTTC.

DNA for the CDR3: TGTGCTAGTGGTCTTTCCCGCGGGGGGCCTAGCACAGATACGCAGTATTTT. Amino acid sequence: CASGLSRGGPSTDTQYF. The gene calls are TRBV12-5 and TRBJ2-3; TRBD2 matches 8 bases. The CDR3 covers 17 residues. From germline, CDR1 is LGHNT and CDR2 FRNRAP. V gave up 5 bases and J gave up 0 bases; unmatched junction bases: 10.

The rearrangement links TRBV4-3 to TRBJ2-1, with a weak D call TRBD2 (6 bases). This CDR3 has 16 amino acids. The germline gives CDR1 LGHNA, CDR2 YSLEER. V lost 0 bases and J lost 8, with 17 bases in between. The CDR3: CASSQEGTQGLDEQFF. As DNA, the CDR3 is TGCGCCAGCAGCCAAGAGGGGACTCAGGGATTGGATGAGCAGTTCTTC.

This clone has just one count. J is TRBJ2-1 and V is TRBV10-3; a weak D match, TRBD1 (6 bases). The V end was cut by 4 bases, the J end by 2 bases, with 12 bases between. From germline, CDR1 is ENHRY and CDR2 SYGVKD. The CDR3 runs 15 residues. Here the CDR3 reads CAISGQDIAYNEQFF. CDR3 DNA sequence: TGTGCCATCAGTGGACAGGATATAGCCTACAATGAGCAGTTCTTC.

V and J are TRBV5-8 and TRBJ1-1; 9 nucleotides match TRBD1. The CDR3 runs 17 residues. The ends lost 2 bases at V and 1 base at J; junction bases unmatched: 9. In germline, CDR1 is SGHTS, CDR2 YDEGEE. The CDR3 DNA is TGTGCCAGCAGCTTCCCTCTACAGGGGGCGACGAACACTGAAGCTTTCTTT. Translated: CASSFPLQGATNTEAFF.

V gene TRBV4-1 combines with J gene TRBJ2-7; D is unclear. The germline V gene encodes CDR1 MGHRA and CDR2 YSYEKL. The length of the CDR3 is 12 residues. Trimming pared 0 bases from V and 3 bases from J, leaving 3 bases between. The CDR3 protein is CASSQDGYEQYF. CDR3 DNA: TGCGCCAGCAGCCAAGACGGCTACGAGCAGTACTTC.

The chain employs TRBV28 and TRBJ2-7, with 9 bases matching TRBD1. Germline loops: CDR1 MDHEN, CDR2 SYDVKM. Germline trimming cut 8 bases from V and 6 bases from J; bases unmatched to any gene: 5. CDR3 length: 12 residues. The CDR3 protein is CASWDRDSEQYF. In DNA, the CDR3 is TGTGCCAGCTGGGACAGGGACTCCGAGCAGTACTTC.

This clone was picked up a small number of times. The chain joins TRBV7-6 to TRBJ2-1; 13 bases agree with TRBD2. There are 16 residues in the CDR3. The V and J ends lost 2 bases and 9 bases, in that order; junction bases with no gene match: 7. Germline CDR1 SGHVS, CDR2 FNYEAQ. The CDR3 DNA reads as TGTGCCAGCAGCTTAAATAAACTAGCGGGGGGGCTTGAGCAGTTCTTC. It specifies CASSLNKLAGGLEQFF.

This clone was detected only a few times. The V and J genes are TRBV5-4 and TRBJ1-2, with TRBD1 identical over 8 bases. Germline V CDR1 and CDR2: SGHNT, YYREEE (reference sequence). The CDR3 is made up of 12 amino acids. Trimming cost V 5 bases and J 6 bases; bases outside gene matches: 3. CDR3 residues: CASRGQEDGYTF. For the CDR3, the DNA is TGTGCCAGCAGGGGACAGGAAGATGGCTACACCTTC.

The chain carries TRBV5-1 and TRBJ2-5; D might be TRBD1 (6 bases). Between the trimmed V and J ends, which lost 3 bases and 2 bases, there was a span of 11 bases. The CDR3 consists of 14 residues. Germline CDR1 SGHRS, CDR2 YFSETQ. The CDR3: CASSSTRGQETQYF. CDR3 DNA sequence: TGCGCCAGCAGCTCCACCAGGGGTCAAGAGACCCAGTACTTC.

CDR3 sequence (DNA): TGTGCCAGCAGGGGGACTAGCGGGAGCGGAGATACGCAGTATTTT. This translates into CASRGTSGSGDTQYF. The V call is TRBV2, the J call TRBJ2-3, with TRBD2 identical over 14 bases. V dropped 6 bases and J dropped 5; count of bases not matched to a gene: 4. Germline V gene sequence: CDR1 SNHLY, CDR2 FYNNEI. This CDR3 spans 15 amino acids.

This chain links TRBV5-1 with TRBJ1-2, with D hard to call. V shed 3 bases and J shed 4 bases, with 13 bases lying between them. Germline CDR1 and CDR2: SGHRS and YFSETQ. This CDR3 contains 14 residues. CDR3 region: CASSSGGSSYGYTF. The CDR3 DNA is TGCGCCAGCAGCTCGGGAGGATCAAGCTATGGCTACACCTTC.

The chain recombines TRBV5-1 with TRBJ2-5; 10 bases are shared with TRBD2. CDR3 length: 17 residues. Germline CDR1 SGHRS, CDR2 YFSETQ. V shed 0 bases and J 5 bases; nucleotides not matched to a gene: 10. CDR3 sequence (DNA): TGCGCCAGCAGCTTGGCCAGCGGGGGGGCCCAATCTGAGACCCAGTACTTC. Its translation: CASSLASGGAQSETQYF.

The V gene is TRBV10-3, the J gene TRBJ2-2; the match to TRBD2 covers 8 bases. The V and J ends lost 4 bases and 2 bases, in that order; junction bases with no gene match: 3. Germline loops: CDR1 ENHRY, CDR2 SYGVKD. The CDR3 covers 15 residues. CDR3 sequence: CAISGLAGNTGELFF. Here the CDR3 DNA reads TGTGCCATCAGTGGCCTAGCGGGTAACACCGGGGAGCTGTTTTTT.

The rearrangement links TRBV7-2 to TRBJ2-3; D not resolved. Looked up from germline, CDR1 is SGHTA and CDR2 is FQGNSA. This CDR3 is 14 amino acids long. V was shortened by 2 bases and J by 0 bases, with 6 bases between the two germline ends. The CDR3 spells CASSLQISTDTQYF. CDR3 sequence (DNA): TGTGCCAGCAGCTTACAAATTAGCACAGATACGCAGTATTTT.